This TCR beta chain was documented in a study of cytotoxic CD8 clonotypes in ibrutinib-treated CLL. Looking at the study overall: Across the patients, approximately 10 were relapsed/refractory, more than 14 treatment-naive and 17 to 18 IGHV unmutated. Study-level points and caveats: T-cell clonality at baseline went above that of age-matched healthy donors and rose and fell with circulating CD8+ T-cell counts. Clonality increased at ibrutinib response and stayed stable in sustained remission. At progression, however, it fell back toward baseline.

The germline CDR1 and CDR2 sequences are MGHDK and SYGVNS. The V end was cut by 4 bases, the J end by 4 bases, with 2 bases between. The CDR3 covers 10 residues. The data were produced by immunoSEQ multiplex PCR, yet TCRdb's version contains in-frame clones alone and is incomplete. The table has some 310,000 clones, about 77% seen once; the top ten hold about 6.3%. Around 2.2 micrograms of genomic DNA came from cryopreserved PBMCs for TCR beta libraries. As concerns this clone: Its antigen is unknown. The sample holds other DNA sequences that translate to the same CDR3.

This receptor was identified in a human donor with chronic lymphocytic leukemia. The chain links TRBV25-1 to TRBJ2-7, with D uncertain. Material: PBMCs, obtained before ibrutinib treatment. The CDR3 spells CASSGYEQYF. The DNA of the CDR3 is TGTGCCAGCAGTGGGTACGAGCAGTACTTC.